The 30 T cell receptor beta chains below all came from one sample that was sequenced in a study of T-cell memory formation after mild COVID-19. In TCRdb, the 5' RACE reads were re-called with MiXCR into one record per CDR3 protein. The repertoire has about half a million distinct CDR3 sequences, 15% to 20% of them found once; the top ten carry about 12%. Sequences were obtained from PBMCs or a T cell subset sorted from them (not recorded which). Receptors were obtained from an adult woman who had mild COVID-19 (a few samples of this study predate the infection). Cell type and time point are not known.

V and J are TRBV12-3 or TRBV12-4 and TRBJ2-3, with D perhaps matching TRBD1 or TRBD2 (5 bases each). The CDR3 is 15 residues long. V was pared by 2 bases and J by 0 bases, with 9 bases between. The CDR3, as DNA: TGTGCCAGCAGTTTACTTGGGGGAAGCACAGATACGCAGTATTTT. Translated, it gives CASSLLGGSTDTQYF.

The sample holds many counts of this clonotype. In DNA, the CDR3 is TGTGCCAGCAGCCTCGGACAGGACACTACTACTGCCTATGGCTACACCTTC. It is translated as CASSLGQDTTTAYGYTF. The V call is TRBV3-1, the J call TRBJ1-2, with 7 bases aligning to TRBD1. Germline CDR1 and CDR2: LGHDT and YNNKEL (reference sequence). This CDR3 is 17 amino acids long. The trim removed 4 bases at V and 4 bases at J, leaving 15 bases unmatched.

The genes are TRBV9 and TRBJ2-1; 9 nucleotides align to TRBD1. The junction had 5 bases not matched to a gene; V was cut back by 4 bases and J by 6 bases. Germline V CDR1 and CDR2: SGDLS, YYNGEE. CDR3 length equals 14 residues. The CDR3: CASSTRTGANEQFF. CDR3 nucleotide sequence: TGTGCCAGCAGCACACGGACAGGGGCCAATGAGCAGTTCTTC.

Comment on this clonotype: A read error may account for a junction end that differs from germline. This chain connects TRBV6-2 or TRBV6-3 to TRBJ2-5; D may correspond to TRBD1 or TRBD2 (5 bases each). Germline V lookup: CDR1 MNHEY, CDR2 SVGEGT. The CDR3 is 16 amino acids. The CDR3 reads CASSHSGPPNPETQYF. As DNA, the CDR3 is TGTGCCAGCAGTCACTCGGGACCACCAAATCCGGAGACCCAGTACTTC.

This clonotype has a handful of counts. The chain links TRBV10-3 to TRBJ2-7, with D perhaps TRBD1 or TRBD2 (6 bases each). Germline V gives CDR1 ENHRY, CDR2 SYGVKD. V was pared by 7 bases and J by 5 bases, with 15 bases between. This CDR3 has 13 amino acids. This CDR3 is CAINTPRGDEQYF. The DNA of the CDR3 is TGTGCCATCAACACCCCGAGGGGGGACGAGCAGTACTTC.

This clonotype came up a few times. The rearrangement joins TRBV28 to TRBJ2-2; D is possibly TRBD2 (6 bases). The germline V gene has CDR1 MDHEN and CDR2 SYDVKM. V shed 5 bases and J shed 0 bases, with 7 bases lying between them. CDR3 size: 14 residues. The CDR3 coding sequence is TGTGCCAGCAGTGGCGGGGCGAACACCGGGGAGCTGTTTTTT. Protein product: CASSGGANTGELFF. Together with reference TRBV28 and TRBJ2-2, the CDR3 gives the full variable domain: DVKVTQSSRYLVKRTGEKVFLECVQDMDHENMFWYRQDPGLGLRLIYFSYDVKMKEKGDIPEGYSVSREKKERFSLILESASTNQTSMYLCASSGGANTGELFFGEGSRLTVL.

V is TRBV7-9 and J is TRBJ1-2; D unresolved. The CDR3 runs to 18 residues. The germline CDR1 and CDR2 sequences are SEHNR and FQNEAQ (reference sequence). Deletions cut 5 bases from V and 0 bases from J, with 22 bases between. The CDR3 region is CASSRVRQKHRANYGYTF. The CDR3 nucleotides are TGTGCCAGCAGCCGCGTTCGTCAGAAGCATCGGGCTAACTATGGCTACACCTTC.

This clonotype was seen only once. The chain combines TRBV6-5 with TRBJ2-1, with 7 nucleotides matching TRBD2. The germline CDR1 and CDR2 sequences are MNHEY and SVGAGI. The CDR3 is 17 amino acids. J lost 0 bases, V lost 5 bases, and 10 bases had no gene match. The CDR3 sequence: CASSRNGEGASYNEQFF. DNA of the CDR3: TGTGCCAGCAGTCGAAACGGGGAGGGAGCCTCCTACAATGAGCAGTTCTTC.

This clonotype was counted between two and nine times. J is TRBJ1-1 and V is TRBV18, with a possible D match to TRBD1 (5 bases). The CDR3 extends over 13 amino acids. Germline CDR1 and CDR2: KGHSH and LQKENI. V was clipped by 5 bases and J by 3 bases, with 10 bases between them. The chain's CDR3 is CASSGGKDTEAFF. The CDR3 DNA reads TGTGCCAGCTCAGGGGGTAAGGACACTGAAGCTTTCTTT.

This chain joins TRBV27 and TRBJ2-3; TRBD2 aligns across 8 bases. Germline V CDR1 and CDR2: MNHEY, SMNVEV (reference sequence). The V and J ends lost 7 bases and 3 bases, in that order; junction bases with no gene match: 12. This CDR3 spans 16 amino acids. The DNA of the CDR3 is TGTGCCAGCATTCCCCTGGCGGGAGGTGGGACAGATACGCAGTATTTT. Translating gives CASIPLAGGGTDTQYF.

This clonotype was recorded many times. The genes are TRBV7-6 and TRBJ1-1; the D is unclear. This CDR3 has 13 residues. V was cut by 1 base and J by 5 bases, with 8 bases left in between. The germline V gene encodes CDR1 SGHVS and CDR2 FNYEAQ. The DNA of the CDR3 is TGTGCCAGCAGCTTAGGACGAGAAACTGAAGCTTTCTTT. It codes for CASSLGRETEAFF.

The table lists this clonotype with a few counts. J is TRBJ2-1 and V is TRBV27; no firm D call. From germline, CDR1 is MNHEY and CDR2 SMNVEV (reference sequence). V gave up 7 bases and J gave up 8 bases, with 15 bases separating them. The CDR3 covers 13 residues. CDR3 region: CASTPTPRYEQFF. CDR3 DNA: TGTGCCAGCACTCCCACCCCCCGGTATGAGCAGTTCTTC.

The chain couples TRBV7-9 to TRBJ2-7; 8 nucleotides line up with TRBD2. From germline, CDR1 is SEHNR and CDR2 FQNEAQ (reference sequence). J was trimmed by 3 bases and V by 5 bases; bases with no gene match: 9. This CDR3 is 15 amino acids long. CDR3 region: CASSLRGGTIYEQYF. In DNA form, the CDR3 reads TGTGCCAGCAGCCTACGCGGGGGGACCATCTACGAGCAGTACTTC.

This clonotype was observed a few times. The CDR3 DNA sequence: TGTGCCATCAGTGAACCGGGACGGGAAGAGAATACGCAGTATTTT. It is translated as CAISEPGREENTQYF. The rearrangement links TRBV10-3 to TRBJ2-3, with D perhaps given as TRBD1 or TRBD2 (5 bases each). The germline CDR1 and CDR2 sequences are ENHRY and SYGVKD. The CDR3 is made up of 15 amino acids. The V end was cut by 3 bases, the J end by 7 bases, with 17 bases between.

The J gene is TRBJ2-7, the V gene TRBV12-3 or TRBV12-4; D might be TRBD2 (6 bases). The ends were cut back, 4 bases at V and 2 bases at J, with 9 bases in the middle. CDR3 length: 13 amino acids. As DNA, the CDR3 is TGTGCCAGCAGTTACCGGGGGACCTACGAGCAGTACTTC. This sequence encodes CASSYRGTYEQYF.

There are many counts of this clonotype. This sequence joins TRBV5-1 and TRBJ2-1, with 13 positions matching TRBD2. V lost 3 bases and J lost 6; bases outside the gene matches: 9. In germline, CDR1 is SGHRS, CDR2 YFSETQ. The length of the CDR3 is 17 residues. The CDR3 nucleotides read TGCGCCAGCAGCTCCGGAACAACTAGCGGGGGGGCCAATGAGCAGTTCTTC. Protein: CASSSGTTSGGANEQFF.

This chain connects TRBV7-2 to TRBJ2-2, with D perhaps assigned TRBD1 or TRBD2 (7 bases each). V lost 2 bases and J 6 bases, leaving 16 bases between the germline ends. The CDR3 has 16 amino acids. Germline V CDR1 and CDR2: SGHTA, FQGNSA. The CDR3 sequence is CASSLMGGGAAGELFF. The DNA of the CDR3 is TGTGCCAGCAGCTTAATGGGAGGGGGCGCGGCCGGGGAGCTGTTTTTT.

This clonotype was counted many times. The J gene is TRBJ2-1, the V gene TRBV25-1; 9 bases map to TRBD2. V shed 6 bases, J shed 10 bases, and the junction held 19 bases outside the gene matches. Germline lookup yields CDR1 MGHDK and CDR2 SYGVNS. The CDR3 contains 17 residues. The CDR3 reads CASSAPREAGGDPEQFF. For the CDR3, the DNA is TGTGCCAGCAGCGCCCCGCGGGAAGCGGGAGGCGATCCGGAGCAGTTCTTC.

CDR3 DNA sequence: TGTGCCAGCAGTTTGGTGCGGGAAGGGGCCTACGAGCAGTACTTC. Translating it yields CASSLVREGAYEQYF. This chain uses TRBV12-3 or TRBV12-4 with TRBJ2-7; D possibly corresponds to TRBD2 (6 bases). The ends were cut back, 3 bases at V and 2 bases at J, with 14 bases in the middle. The CDR3 sequence is 15 residues long.

This clonotype came up many times. The V and J genes are TRBV7-3 and TRBJ2-7; 8 bases align to TRBD1. V shed 5 bases, J shed 4 bases, and the junction held 4 bases outside the gene matches. The length of the CDR3 is 13 residues. The germline CDR1 and CDR2 sequences are SGHTA and FQGTGA. The CDR3 sequence: CASSRDRKYEQYF. The CDR3 DNA follows: TGTGCCAGCAGCCGGGACAGGAAGTACGAGCAGTACTTC.

CDR3 sequence reads: CASSQESGQGETQYF. In nucleotides, the CDR3 is TGCGCCAGCAGCCAAGAGTCGGGCCAGGGGGAGACCCAGTACTTC. The chain carries TRBV4-3 and TRBJ2-5; the D gene is possibly TRBD1 (6 bases). The germline V gene encodes CDR1 LGHNA and CDR2 YSLEER. The length of the CDR3 is 15 residues. V was clipped by 0 bases and J by 5 bases, with 13 bases between them.

The chain links TRBV2 to TRBJ1-1, with D unresolved. CDR1 and CDR2 from the germline V gene are SNHLY and FYNNEI. This CDR3 spans 17 amino acids. Trimming pared 1 base from V and 0 bases from J, leaving 15 bases between. In DNA form, the CDR3 reads TGTGCCAGCAGTGAAGTTGATTTGGCAGGCCTGAACACTGAAGCTTTCTTT. Its translation: CASSEVDLAGLNTEAFF.

The chain joins TRBV28 to TRBJ2-3; 9 nucleotides align to TRBD2. Germline assignment: CDR1 MDHEN and CDR2 SYDVKM. The CDR3 is 18 residues long. The J segment lost 1 base and the V segment lost 5 bases, leaving 13 bases of the junction unmatched. DNA of the CDR3: TGTGCCAGCAGTCCACCCCCCCGGACTAGCGAAGGCACAGATACGCAGTATTTT. This codes for CASSPPPRTSEGTDTQYF.

This rearrangement joins TRBV6-5 to TRBJ1-1; possibly TRBD1 for D (5 bases). CDR1 is MNHEY and CDR2 is SVGAGI in the germline V gene. Trimming pared 4 bases from V and 3 bases from J, leaving 18 bases between. The CDR3 consists of 16 residues. CDR3 region: CASSSRPTPGHTEAFF. The DNA for the CDR3 is TGTGCCAGCAGTTCACGCCCCACCCCAGGGCACACTGAAGCTTTCTTT.

This clonotype was counted many times. The chain uses TRBV7-6 and TRBJ2-3; D possibly uses TRBD1 or TRBD2 (5 bases each). The germline gives CDR1 SGHVS, CDR2 FNYEAQ. Trimming cost V 5 bases and J 3 bases, with 15 bases left between them. This CDR3 spans 15 amino acids. The DNA of the CDR3 is TGTGCCAGCAGCCCACACAAGGGACGGACAGATACGCAGTATTTT. Residues: CASSPHKGRTDTQYF.

The V call is TRBV11-3, the J call TRBJ2-2, with TRBD2 identical over 11 bases. Germline V gene sequence: CDR1 SGHNT, CDR2 YENEEA. J gave up 5 bases and V 5 bases, and 7 bases lay outside the gene matches. The length of the CDR3 is 16 residues. CDR3 DNA: TGTGCCAGCAGCCTAACGGGACTAGCGGAGACCGGGGAGCTGTTTTTT. Its protein is CASSLTGLAETGELFF. Drawing the rest from reference TRBV11-3 and TRBJ2-2, the complete variable domain is EAGVVQSPRYKIIEKKQPVAFWCNPISGHNTLYWYLQNLGQGPELLIRYENEEAVDDSQLPKDRFSAERLKGVDSTLKIQPAELGDSAVYLCASSLTGLAETGELFFGEGSRLTVL.

The CDR3 loop reads CASTHLGQGAGELFF. The CDR3 coding sequence is TGTGCCAGCACGCATCTTGGACAGGGGGCCGGGGAGCTGTTTTTT. The V and J genes are TRBV3-1 and TRBJ2-2, with 10 bases aligning to TRBD1. Losses at the gene ends were 7 bases for V and 6 bases for J; bases not matched to a gene: 8. Germline loops: CDR1 LGHDT, CDR2 YNNKEL (reference sequence). The CDR3 covers 15 residues. The full variable domain, completed using reference TRBV3-1 and TRBJ2-2, is DTAVSQTPKYLVTQMGNDKSIKCEQNLGHDTMYWYKQDSKKFLKIMFSYNNKELIINETVPNRFSPKSPDKAHLNLHINSLELGDSAVYFCASTHLGQGAGELFFGEGSRLTVL.

The genes are TRBV5-1 and TRBJ2-5; tentative D call: TRBD1 (5 bases). Germline lookup yields CDR1 SGHRS and CDR2 YFSETQ. CDR3 length: 15 amino acids. Trimming cost V 0 bases and J 0 bases, with 9 bases left between them. The CDR3 reads CASSLVGRDQETQYF. The CDR3 DNA follows: TGCGCCAGCAGCTTGGTGGGCAGGGACCAAGAGACCCAGTACTTC.

The chain carries TRBV4-2 and TRBJ2-5; tentatively, D is TRBD1 or TRBD2 (5 bases each). V was cut by 10 bases and J by 7 bases, with 16 bases left in between. The germline gives CDR1 LGHNA, CDR2 YNFKEQ. CDR3 length equals 12 residues. DNA of the CDR3: TGTGCCACCTTGTCAGGGACGGGGACCCAGTACTTC. Translated: CATLSGTGTQYF.

This sequence joins TRBV5-6 and TRBJ1-1, with a tentative D call TRBD1 (6 bases). This CDR3 contains 15 residues. Germline CDR1 SGHDT, CDR2 YYEEEE. The V end lost 2 bases, the J end lost 4 bases, and 15 bases lay between the germline ends. Here the CDR3 reads CASSFRGATGTEAFF. The CDR3 DNA reads TGTGCCAGCAGCTTCCGGGGGGCTACGGGCACTGAAGCTTTCTTT.